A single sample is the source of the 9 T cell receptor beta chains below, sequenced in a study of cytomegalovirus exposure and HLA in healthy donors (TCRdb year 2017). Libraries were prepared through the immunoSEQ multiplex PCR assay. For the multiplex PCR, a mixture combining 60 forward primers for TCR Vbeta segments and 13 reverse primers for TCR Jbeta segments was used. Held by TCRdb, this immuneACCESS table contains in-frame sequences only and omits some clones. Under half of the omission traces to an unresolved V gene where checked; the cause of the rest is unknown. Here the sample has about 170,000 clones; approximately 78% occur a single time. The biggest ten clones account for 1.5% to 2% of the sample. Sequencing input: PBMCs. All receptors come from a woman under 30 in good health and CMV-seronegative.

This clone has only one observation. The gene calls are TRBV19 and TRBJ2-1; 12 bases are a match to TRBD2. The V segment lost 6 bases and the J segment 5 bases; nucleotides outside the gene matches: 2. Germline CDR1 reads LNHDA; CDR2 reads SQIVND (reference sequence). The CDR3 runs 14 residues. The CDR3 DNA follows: TGTGCCAGTAGGGCTAGCGGGAGGGACAATGAGCAGTTCTTC. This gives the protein CASRASGRDNEQFF.

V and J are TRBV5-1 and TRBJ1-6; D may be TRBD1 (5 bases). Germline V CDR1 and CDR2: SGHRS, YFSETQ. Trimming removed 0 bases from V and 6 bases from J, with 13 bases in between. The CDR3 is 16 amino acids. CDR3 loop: CASSLAGGVGNSPLHF. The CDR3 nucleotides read TGCGCCAGCAGCTTGGCCGGGGGGGTCGGTAATTCACCCCTCCACTTT. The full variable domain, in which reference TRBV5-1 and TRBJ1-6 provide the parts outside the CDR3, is KAGVTQTPRYLIKTRGQQVTLSCSPISGHRSVSWYQQTPGQGLQFLFEYFSETQRNKGNFPGRFSGRQFSNSRSEMNVSTLELGDSALYLCASSLAGGVGNSPLHFGNGTRLTVT.

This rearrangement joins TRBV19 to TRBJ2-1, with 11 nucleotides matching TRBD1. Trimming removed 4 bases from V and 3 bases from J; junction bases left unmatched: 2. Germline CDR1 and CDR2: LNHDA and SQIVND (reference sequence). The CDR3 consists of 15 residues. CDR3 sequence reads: CASSTGTGGYNEQFF. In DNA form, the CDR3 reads TGTGCCAGTAGTACCGGGACAGGGGGCTACAATGAGCAGTTCTTC.

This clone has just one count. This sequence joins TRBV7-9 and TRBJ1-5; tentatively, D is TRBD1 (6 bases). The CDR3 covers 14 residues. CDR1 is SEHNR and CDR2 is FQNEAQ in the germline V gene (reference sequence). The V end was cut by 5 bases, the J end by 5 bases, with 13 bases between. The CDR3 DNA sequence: TGTGCCAGCAGCCCAACAGGGTCGCATCAGCCCCAGCATTTT. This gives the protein CASSPTGSHQPQHF.

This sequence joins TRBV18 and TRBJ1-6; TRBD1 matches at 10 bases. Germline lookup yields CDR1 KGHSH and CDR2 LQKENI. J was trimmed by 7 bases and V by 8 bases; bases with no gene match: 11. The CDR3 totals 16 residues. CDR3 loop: CASRLQADRGNSPLHF. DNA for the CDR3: TGTGCCAGCCGTCTCCAGGCGGACAGGGGGAATTCACCCCTCCACTTT. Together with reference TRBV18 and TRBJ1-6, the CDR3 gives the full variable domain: NAGVMQNPRHLVRRRGQEARLRCSPMKGHSHVYWYRQLPEEGLKFMVYLQKENIIDESGMPKERFSAEFPKEGPSILRIQQVVRGDSAAYFCASRLQADRGNSPLHFGNGTRLTVT.

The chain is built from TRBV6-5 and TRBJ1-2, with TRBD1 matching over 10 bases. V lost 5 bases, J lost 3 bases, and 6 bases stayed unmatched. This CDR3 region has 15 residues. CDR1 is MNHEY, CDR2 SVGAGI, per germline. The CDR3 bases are TGTGCCAGCAGTAGCCCGGACAGGGGGGACTATGGCTACACCTTC. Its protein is CASSSPDRGDYGYTF.

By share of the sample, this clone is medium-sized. The CDR3 is CASSLGGRWWAGRWEQFF. DNA of the CDR3: TGTGCCAGCAGCTTGGGGGGACGTTGGTGGGCGGGGCGATGGGAGCAGTTCTTC. This chain uses TRBV5-6 with TRBJ2-1, with a possible D match to TRBD2 (6 bases). Looked up from germline, CDR1 is SGHDT and CDR2 is YYEEEE. The CDR3 is 18 amino acids. Trimming removed 0 bases from V and 10 bases from J, with 26 bases in between.

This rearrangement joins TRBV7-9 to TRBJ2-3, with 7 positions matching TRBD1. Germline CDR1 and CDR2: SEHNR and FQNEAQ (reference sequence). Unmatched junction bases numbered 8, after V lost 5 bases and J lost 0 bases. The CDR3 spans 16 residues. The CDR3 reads CASSPGTAYSTDTQYF. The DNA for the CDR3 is TGTGCCAGCAGCCCGGGGACAGCCTATAGCACAGATACGCAGTATTTT.

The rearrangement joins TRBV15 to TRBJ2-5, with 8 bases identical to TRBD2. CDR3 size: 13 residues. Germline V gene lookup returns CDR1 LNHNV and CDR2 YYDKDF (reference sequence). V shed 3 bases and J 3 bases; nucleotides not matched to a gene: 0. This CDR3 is CATSRTSEETQYF. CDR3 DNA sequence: TGTGCCACCAGCAGGACTAGCGAAGAGACCCAGTACTTC. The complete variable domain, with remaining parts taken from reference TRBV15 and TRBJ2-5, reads DAMVIQNPRYQVTQFGKPVTLSCSQTLNHNVMYWYQQKSSQAPKLLFHYYDKDFNNEADTPDNFQSRRPNTSFCFLDIRSPGLGDTAMYLCATSRTSEETQYFGPGTRLLVL.